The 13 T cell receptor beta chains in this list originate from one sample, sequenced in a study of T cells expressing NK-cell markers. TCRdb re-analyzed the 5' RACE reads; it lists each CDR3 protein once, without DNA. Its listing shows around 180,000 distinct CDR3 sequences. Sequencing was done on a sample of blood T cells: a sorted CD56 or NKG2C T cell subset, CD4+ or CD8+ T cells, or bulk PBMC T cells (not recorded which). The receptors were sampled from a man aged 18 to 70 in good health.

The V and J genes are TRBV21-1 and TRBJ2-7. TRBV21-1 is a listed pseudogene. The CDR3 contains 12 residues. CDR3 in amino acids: CASRPGSYEQYF.

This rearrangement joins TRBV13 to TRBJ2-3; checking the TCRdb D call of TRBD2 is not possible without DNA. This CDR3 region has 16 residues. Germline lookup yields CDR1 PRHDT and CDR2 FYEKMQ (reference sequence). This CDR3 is CASTTLAGAVTDTQYF.

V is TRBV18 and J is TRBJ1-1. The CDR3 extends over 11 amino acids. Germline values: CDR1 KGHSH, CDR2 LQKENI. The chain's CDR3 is CASSYATEAFF.

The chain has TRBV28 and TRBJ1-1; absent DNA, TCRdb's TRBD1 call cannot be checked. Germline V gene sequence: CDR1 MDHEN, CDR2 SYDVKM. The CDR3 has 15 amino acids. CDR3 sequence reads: CASRSTYRVWTEAFF.

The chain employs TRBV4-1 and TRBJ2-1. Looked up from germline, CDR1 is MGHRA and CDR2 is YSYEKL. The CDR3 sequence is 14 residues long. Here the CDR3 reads CASSQDRSLWEQFF.

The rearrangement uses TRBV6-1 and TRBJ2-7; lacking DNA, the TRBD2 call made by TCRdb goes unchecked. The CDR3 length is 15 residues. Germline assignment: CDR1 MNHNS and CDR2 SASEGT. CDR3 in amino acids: CASSERTSGAYEQYF.

The CDR3 loop is CASSLGVLAATSYEQYF. This chain connects TRBV11-2 to TRBJ2-7; TCRdb reports TRBD2, a call that lacks DNA to check it against. CDR1 is SGHAT and CDR2 is FQNNGV in the germline V gene. This CDR3 is 17 amino acids long. The complete variable domain, with remaining parts taken from reference TRBV11-2 and TRBJ2-7, reads EAGVAQSPRYKIIEKRQSVAFWCNPISGHATLYWYQQILGQGPKLLIQFQNNGVVDDSQLPKDRFSAERLKGVDSTLKIQPAKLEDSAVYLCASSLGVLAATSYEQYFGPGTRLTVT.

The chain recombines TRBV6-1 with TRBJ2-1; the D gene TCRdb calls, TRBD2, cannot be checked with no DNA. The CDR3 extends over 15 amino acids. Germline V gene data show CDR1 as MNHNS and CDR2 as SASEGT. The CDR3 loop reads CASSDSGLANNEQFF.

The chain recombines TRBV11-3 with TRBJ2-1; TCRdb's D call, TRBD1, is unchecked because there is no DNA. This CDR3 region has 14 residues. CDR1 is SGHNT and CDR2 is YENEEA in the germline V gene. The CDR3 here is CASSPQDRVNEQFF.

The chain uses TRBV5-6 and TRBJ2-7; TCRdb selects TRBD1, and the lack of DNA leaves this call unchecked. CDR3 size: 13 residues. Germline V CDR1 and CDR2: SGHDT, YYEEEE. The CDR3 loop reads CASSRDRYYEQYF.

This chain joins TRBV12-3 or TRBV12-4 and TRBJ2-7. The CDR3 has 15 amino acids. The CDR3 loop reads CASSLRQSAVYEQYF.

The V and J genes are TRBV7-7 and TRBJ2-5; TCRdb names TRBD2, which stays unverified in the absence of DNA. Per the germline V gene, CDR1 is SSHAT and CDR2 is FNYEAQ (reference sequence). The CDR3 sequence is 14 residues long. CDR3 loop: CASSRTSGQETQYF.

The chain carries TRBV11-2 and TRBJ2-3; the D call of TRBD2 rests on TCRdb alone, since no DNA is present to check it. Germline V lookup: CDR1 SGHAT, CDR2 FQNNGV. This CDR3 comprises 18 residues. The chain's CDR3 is CASSFISLAGEYTDTQYF. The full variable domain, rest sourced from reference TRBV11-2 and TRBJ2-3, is EAGVAQSPRYKIIEKRQSVAFWCNPISGHATLYWYQQILGQGPKLLIQFQNNGVVDDSQLPKDRFSAERLKGVDSTLKIQPAKLEDSAVYLCASSFISLAGEYTDTQYFGPGTRLTVL.